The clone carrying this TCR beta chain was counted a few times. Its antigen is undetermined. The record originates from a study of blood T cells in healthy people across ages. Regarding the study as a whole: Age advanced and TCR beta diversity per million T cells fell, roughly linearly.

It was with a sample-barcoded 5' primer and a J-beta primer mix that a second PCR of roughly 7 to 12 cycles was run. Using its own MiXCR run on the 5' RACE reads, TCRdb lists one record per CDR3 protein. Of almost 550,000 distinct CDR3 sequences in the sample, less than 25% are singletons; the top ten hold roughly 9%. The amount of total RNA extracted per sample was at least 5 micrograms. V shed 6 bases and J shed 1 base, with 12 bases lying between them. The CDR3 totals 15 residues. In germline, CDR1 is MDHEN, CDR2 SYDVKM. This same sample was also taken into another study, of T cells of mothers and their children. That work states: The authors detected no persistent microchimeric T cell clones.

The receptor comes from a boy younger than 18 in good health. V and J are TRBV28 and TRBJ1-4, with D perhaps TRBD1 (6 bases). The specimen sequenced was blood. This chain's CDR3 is CASRPTGQTNEKLFF. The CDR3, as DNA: TGTGCCAGCAGACCAACAGGGCAAACTAATGAAAAACTGTTTTTT. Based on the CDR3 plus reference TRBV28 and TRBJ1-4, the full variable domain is DVKVTQSSRYLVKRTGEKVFLECVQDMDHENMFWYRQDPGLGLRLIYFSYDVKMKEKGDIPEGYSVSREKKERFSLILESASTNQTSMYLCASRPTGQTNEKLFFGSGTQLSVL.